This T cell receptor (beta chain) derives from a study of cytomegalovirus exposure and HLA in healthy donors. Notes on the study in general: Some TCR beta chains (roughly 160 of them) were listed as cytomegalovirus-associated.

The CDR3 runs to 13 residues. CDR1 is MNHNS and CDR2 is SASEGT in the germline V gene. V dropped 10 bases and J dropped 5 bases, with 17 bases sitting between them. With respect to this clone: The antigen remains undetermined.

The PCR had 60 Vbeta and 13 Jbeta primers. Produced via immunoSEQ multiplex PCR; TCRdb's table is partial and in-frame only. The sample holds some 90,000 clones; roughly 80% are singletons and the top ten take less than 40%. Input material: PBMCs. The TCR originated in a man aged 50 or older in good health and CMV-seropositive. The chain links TRBV6-1 to TRBJ2-5; no clear D gene. The CDR3 reads CATLSPLRETQYF. The CDR3 coding sequence is TGTGCCACCCTGTCCCCCTTGCGGGAGACCCAGTACTTC.